This record covers a single T cell receptor beta chain. Its target is unknown. Within Nashville, Tennessee resided all donors, each a Caucasian adult. The method was immunoSEQ multiplex PCR; TCRdb's version includes in-frame clones alone and lacks a portion of them. The table includes around 2.1 million clones, approximately 94% detected once. This specimen belongs to a study of shared clonotypes between healthy human individuals. Study-level information: Donors were a couple of women and a few men aged 18 to 49.

The V end was cut by 4 bases, the J end by 2 bases, with 11 bases between. The CDR3 sequence is 15 residues long. Study observations and caveats: Among non-shared clonotypes, generation probabilities were lower than among those shared by all four donors. For naive CD4 cells, roughly 5.5% of clonotypes were shared across a few donors.

The sequenced sample consisted of naive CD4+ T cells sorted from blood. Documented subset: CD45RA+ positively selected. This chain connects TRBV23-1 to TRBJ2-2; D ambiguous. TRBV23-1 is an ORF; its function is uncertain. This clonotype originated in a man younger than 30 in good health. CDR3 protein: CASSRGEVNTGELFF. The CDR3 coding sequence is TGCGCCAGCAGTCGGGGTGAGGTTAACACCGGGGAGCTGTTTTTT.